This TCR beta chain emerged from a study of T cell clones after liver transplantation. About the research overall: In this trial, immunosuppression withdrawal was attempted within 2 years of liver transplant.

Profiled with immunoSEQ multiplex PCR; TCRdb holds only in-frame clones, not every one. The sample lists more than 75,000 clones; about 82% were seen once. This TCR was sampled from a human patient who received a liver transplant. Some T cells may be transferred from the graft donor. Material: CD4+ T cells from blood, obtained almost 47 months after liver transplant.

This CDR3 reads CASISGTSEPYEQYF. CDR3 sequence (DNA): TGTGCCAGTATATCGGGGACTAGCGAACCCTACGAGCAGTACTTC. This rearrangement joins TRBV19 to TRBJ2-7, with 10 bases aligning to TRBD2. Per the germline V gene, CDR1 is LNHDA and CDR2 is SQIVND (reference sequence). This CDR3 has 15 residues. J was trimmed by 2 bases and V by 7 bases; bases with no gene match: 8. The full variable domain, with the rest looked up from reference TRBV19 and TRBJ2-7, is DGGITQSPKYLFRKEGQNVTLSCEQNLNHDAMYWYRQDPGQGLRLIYYSQIVNDFQKGDIAEGYSVSREKKESFPLTVTSAQKNPTAFYLCASISGTSEPYEQYFGPGTRLTVT.